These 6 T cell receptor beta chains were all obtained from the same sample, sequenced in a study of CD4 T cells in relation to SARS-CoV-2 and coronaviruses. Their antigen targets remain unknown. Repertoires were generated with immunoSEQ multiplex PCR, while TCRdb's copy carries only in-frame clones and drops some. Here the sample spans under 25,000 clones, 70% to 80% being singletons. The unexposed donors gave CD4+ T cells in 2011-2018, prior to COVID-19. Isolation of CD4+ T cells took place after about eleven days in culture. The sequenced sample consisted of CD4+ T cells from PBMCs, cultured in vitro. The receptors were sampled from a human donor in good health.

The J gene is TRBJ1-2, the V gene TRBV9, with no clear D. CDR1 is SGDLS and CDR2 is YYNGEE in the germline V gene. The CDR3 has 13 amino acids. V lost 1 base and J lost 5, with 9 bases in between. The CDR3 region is CASSVTVGYGYTF. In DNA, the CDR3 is TGTGCCAGCAGCGTAACAGTTGGGTATGGCTACACCTTC.

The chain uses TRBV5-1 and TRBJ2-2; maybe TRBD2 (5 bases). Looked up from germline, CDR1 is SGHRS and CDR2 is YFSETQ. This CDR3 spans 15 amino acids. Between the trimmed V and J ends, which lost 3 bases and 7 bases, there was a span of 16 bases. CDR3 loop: CASSSLRGGDGELFF. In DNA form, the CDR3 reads TGCGCCAGCAGCTCGCTACGCGGAGGAGACGGGGAGCTGTTTTTT.

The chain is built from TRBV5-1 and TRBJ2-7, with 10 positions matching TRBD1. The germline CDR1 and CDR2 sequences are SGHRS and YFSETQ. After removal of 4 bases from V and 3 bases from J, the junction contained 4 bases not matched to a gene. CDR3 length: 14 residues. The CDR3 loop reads CASSLGQGGYEQYF. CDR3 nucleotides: TGCGCCAGCAGCCTCGGACAGGGGGGCTACGAGCAGTACTTC.

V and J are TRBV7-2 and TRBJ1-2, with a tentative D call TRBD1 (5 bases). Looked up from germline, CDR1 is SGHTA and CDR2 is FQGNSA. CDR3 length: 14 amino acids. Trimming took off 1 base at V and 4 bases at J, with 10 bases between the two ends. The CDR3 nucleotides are TGTGCCAGCAGCTTAGGGTCGGGGCCCTATGGCTACACCTTC. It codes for CASSLGSGPYGYTF.

As DNA, the CDR3 is TGCAGTGCTAGTACTACCGGGACAGGGATAGGAGAGACCCAGTACTTC. Its protein product is CSASTTGTGIGETQYF. The chain is built from TRBV20-1 and TRBJ2-5, with 9 bases identical to TRBD1. Germline V gene lookup returns CDR1 DFQATT and CDR2 SNEGSKA (reference sequence). V shed 3 bases, J shed 4 bases, and the junction held 12 bases outside the gene matches. The CDR3 contains 16 residues.

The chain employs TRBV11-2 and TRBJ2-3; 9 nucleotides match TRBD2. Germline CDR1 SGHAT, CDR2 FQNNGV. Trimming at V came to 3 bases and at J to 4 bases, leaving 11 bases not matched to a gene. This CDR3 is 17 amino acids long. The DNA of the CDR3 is TGTGCCAGCAGCTTTACCTCCGCGGGGGGGCGGGCAGATACGCAGTATTTT. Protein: CASSFTSAGGRADTQYF.